Sequencing of this T cell receptor beta chain was carried out in a study of blood T cell repertoires in COVID-19. Looking at the study overall: Material from acute and convalescent COVID-19 was sourced from the United States, Italy and Spain. PBMCs, B-cell-depleted T cells, or T cells were the source of the cDNA or gDNA that made up the material.

Turning to this clone: Relative to the germline gene, one junction end is altered; a read error may explain this.

As processed by the authors: Estimation of nucleated cell counts relied on the amplification of reference gene primers. The data were produced by immunoSEQ multiplex PCR, yet TCRdb's version contains in-frame clones alone and is incomplete. The V and J calls and clone size come from that table; D and trimming were worked out from the DNA. The sample lists hundreds of thousands of clones; around 86% were seen once. The CDR3 has 12 amino acids. The chain employs TRBV12-3 or TRBV12-4 and TRBJ1-6; 7 bases map to TRBD1. The origin of this receptor is a woman aged 30 to 39 with active or convalescent COVID-19. The sequenced sample was peripheral blood. The CDR3 here is CASSYLGQHLFF. The CDR3 DNA is TGTGCCAGCAGTTATTTGGGACAGCACCTTTTCTTT.